Below, 30 T cell receptor beta chains from the same sample are listed, as sequenced in a study of cytomegalovirus exposure and HLA in healthy donors. The study ran its PCR with 60 Vbeta and 13 Jbeta primers. The data were produced by immunoSEQ multiplex PCR, yet TCRdb's version contains in-frame clones alone and is incomplete. The sample holds approximately 240,000 clones, over 70% seen once. The sequencing sample was made of PBMCs. The receptors here all came from a woman aged 55-69 years in good health and CMV-seropositive.

This sequence joins TRBV15 and TRBJ1-6; 7 nucleotides line up with TRBD1. Germline assignment: CDR1 LNHNV and CDR2 YYDKDF (reference sequence). Trimming cost V 5 bases and J 8 bases; bases outside gene matches: 6. The CDR3 consists of 14 residues. The CDR3 sequence: CATSQGTADSPLHF. The CDR3 region has the DNA TGTGCCACCAGCCAGGGGACAGCAGATTCACCCCTCCACTTT.

The chain recombines TRBV2 with TRBJ2-5; D might be TRBD2 (6 bases). The CDR3 runs to 15 residues. V lost 2 bases, J lost 4 bases, and 14 bases lay in between. Germline CDR1 and CDR2: SNHLY and FYNNEI. In DNA, the CDR3 is TGTGCCAGCAGTGAAAGGGCGGGGTCCGGAGAGACCCAGTACTTC. Translation: CASSERAGSGETQYF.

This chain connects TRBV29-1 to TRBJ2-1; the match to TRBD2 covers 10 bases. Germline V CDR1 and CDR2: SQVTM, ANQGSEA. The CDR3 is 14 residues long. Trimming cost V 6 bases and J 5 bases; bases outside gene matches: 7. CDR3 loop: CSVRRLAGDNEQFF. The DNA for the CDR3 is TGCAGCGTCCGCCGGCTAGCGGGAGACAATGAGCAGTTCTTC.

V usage is TRBV7-9 and J usage is TRBJ2-3, with 8 nucleotides matching TRBD1. V lost 5 bases, J lost 1 base, and 8 bases stayed unmatched. The CDR3 covers 16 residues. Germline V gives CDR1 SEHNR, CDR2 FQNEAQ (reference sequence). The CDR3 DNA follows: TGTGCCAGCAGCGATAGCAGGGGGCTCGGCACAGATACGCAGTATTTT. Translation gives CASSDSRGLGTDTQYF. The full variable domain, rest sourced from reference TRBV7-9 and TRBJ2-3, is DTGVSQNPRHKITKRGQNVTFRCDPISEHNRLYWYRQTLGQGPEFLTYFQNEAQLEKSRLLSDRFSAERPKGSFSTLEIQRTEQGDSAMYLCASSDSRGLGTDTQYFGPGTRLTVL.

The chain is built from TRBV18 and TRBJ1-4; D is unclear. CDR1 and CDR2 from the germline V gene are KGHSH and LQKENI. The CDR3 has 18 residues. V was pared by 3 bases and J by 4 bases, with 21 bases between. For the CDR3, the DNA is TGTGCCAGCTCACCGATTGGCCAGGTCCCCTCAGTTAATGAAAAACTGTTTTTT. Residues: CASSPIGQVPSVNEKLFF. The full variable domain, with the rest looked up from reference TRBV18 and TRBJ1-4, is NAGVMQNPRHLVRRRGQEARLRCSPMKGHSHVYWYRQLPEEGLKFMVYLQKENIIDESGMPKERFSAEFPKEGPSILRIQQVVRGDSAAYFCASSPIGQVPSVNEKLFFGSGTQLSVL.

The DNA for the CDR3 is TGTGCCAGCAGTTTCCGTCCCCAAGACAGGAGTAACACCGGGGAGCTGTTTTTT. This encodes CASSFRPQDRSNTGELFF. The V and J genes are TRBV27 and TRBJ2-2; TRBD1 is a possible D gene (6 bases). This CDR3 is built from 18 residues. The germline V gene has CDR1 MNHEY and CDR2 SMNVEV (reference sequence). With 3 bases removed from V and 2 bases from J, the gap between germline ends came to 19 bases.

The chain carries TRBV6-5 and TRBJ2-7; 10 nucleotides agree with TRBD1. Per the germline V gene, CDR1 is MNHEY and CDR2 is SVGAGI. The CDR3 extends over 16 amino acids. The V gene end was trimmed by 4 bases and the J gene end by 4 bases; junction bases not matched to a gene: 10. The CDR3 is CASSLGLGQGFYEQYF. CDR3 DNA: TGTGCCAGCAGTTTGGGACTGGGACAGGGGTTTTACGAGCAGTACTTC.

V usage is TRBV9 and J usage is TRBJ1-3; the D gene is possibly TRBD1 (5 bases). The CDR3 contains 15 residues. The germline V gene encodes CDR1 SGDLS and CDR2 YYNGEE. Trimming removed 2 bases from V and 0 bases from J, with 9 bases in between. In DNA, the CDR3 is TGTGCCAGCAGCGTTACTGACAGCTCTGGAAACACCATATATTTT. Protein product: CASSVTDSSGNTIYF.

The table lists this clone with a few counts. The chain links TRBV18 to TRBJ2-6; D is perhaps TRBD2 (7 bases). The germline V and J ends were trimmed by 6 bases and 3 bases, with 15 bases remaining between them. The CDR3 contains 16 residues. The germline V gene encodes CDR1 KGHSH and CDR2 LQKENI. The CDR3 DNA reads TGTGCCAGCTCCCCAAACGGGGGGCTTGGGGCCAACGTCCTGACTTTC. This sequence encodes CASSPNGGLGANVLTF.

This chain links TRBV9 with TRBJ2-3, with 9 bases fitting TRBD2. The CDR3 loop spans 16 amino acids. The germline CDR1 and CDR2 sequences are SGDLS and YYNGEE. Unmatched junction bases numbered 10, after V lost 4 bases and J lost 4 bases. This CDR3 reads CASSPRGAGGSDTQYF. The CDR3 DNA reads TGTGCCAGCAGCCCCCGAGGAGCGGGAGGTTCAGATACGCAGTATTTT.

This clone came up a few times. The chain is built from TRBV5-1 and TRBJ1-1; 8 bases align to TRBD1. From germline, CDR1 is SGHRS and CDR2 YFSETQ. The CDR3 length is 15 residues. The V gene end was trimmed by 0 bases and the J gene end by 0 bases; junction bases not matched to a gene: 1. The CDR3 sequence: CASSLEDRVNTEAFF. Here the CDR3 DNA reads TGCGCCAGCAGCTTGGAGGACAGGGTGAACACTGAAGCTTTCTTT.

This chain connects TRBV5-1 to TRBJ2-3, with D maybe TRBD1 (5 bases). There are 13 residues in the CDR3. Per the germline V gene, CDR1 is SGHRS and CDR2 is YFSETQ. The V gene lost 3 bases and the J gene lost 5 bases, with 10 bases spanning the gap. The CDR3 loop is CASSSQERDTQYF. The CDR3 DNA is TGCGCCAGCAGCTCACAGGAAAGAGATACGCAGTATTTT.

The chain recombines TRBV6-6 with TRBJ2-1; 9 bases are shared with TRBD2. Unmatched junction bases numbered 10, after V lost 7 bases and J lost 9 bases. From germline, CDR1 is MNHNY and CDR2 SVGAGI (reference sequence). The CDR3 is 14 amino acids. The CDR3 DNA sequence: TGTGCCAGCACCTTCTCTAGCGGGGAGGGTGAGCAGTTCTTC. As protein: CASTFSSGEGEQFF.

The chain couples TRBV11-2 to TRBJ2-1; 8 positions match TRBD2. Germline V gene sequence: CDR1 SGHAT, CDR2 FQNNGV. The CDR3 consists of 15 residues. V was clipped by 3 bases and J by 6 bases; unmatched bases: 7. CDR3 sequence reads: CASSFSAGVPNEQFF. CDR3 DNA sequence: TGTGCCAGCAGCTTTTCAGCGGGAGTACCCAATGAGCAGTTCTTC.

The rearrangement joins TRBV27 to TRBJ1-6, with a weak D call TRBD1 (5 bases). CDR1 MNHEY and CDR2 SMNVEV come from the germline V gene (reference sequence). CDR3 size: 14 residues. The V end was cut by 3 bases, the J end by 7 bases, with 10 bases between. DNA of the CDR3: TGTGCCAGCAGTTTTCAGGGCCCAAATTCACCCCTCCACTTT. The encoded protein is CASSFQGPNSPLHF.

This sequence joins TRBV2 and TRBJ2-5, with D possibly matching TRBD1 (6 bases). Germline CDR1 is SNHLY and CDR2 is FYNNEI. This CDR3 has 14 amino acids. V was pared by 1 base and J by 2 bases, with 8 bases between. The DNA of the CDR3 is TGTGCCAGCAGTGAAGGAACAGGGCAAGAGACCCAGTACTTC. Its translation is CASSEGTGQETQYF.

The rearrangement links TRBV29-1 to TRBJ2-1; D uncertain. Germline V gene lookup returns CDR1 SQVTM and CDR2 ANQGSEA. The CDR3 runs 11 residues. The V gene lost 3 bases and the J gene lost 8 bases, with 8 bases spanning the gap. CDR3 sequence reads: CSVESRDEQFF. The CDR3 nucleotides read TGCAGCGTTGAGTCCCGGGATGAGCAGTTCTTC.

This chain connects TRBV25-1 to TRBJ1-2; no definite D call. The CDR3 is 14 residues long. V was cut by 6 bases and J by 7 bases, with 18 bases left in between. Germline lookup yields CDR1 MGHDK and CDR2 SYGVNS. CDR3 sequence (DNA): TGTGCCAGCAGCAAGTCCCCGCGGTCATCTGGCTACACCTTC. Translated: CASSKSPRSSGYTF.

The DNA for the CDR3 is TGTGCCAGCGGGGAGGGAGAGACCCAGTACTTC. Translated: CASGEGETQYF. The chain carries TRBV5-4 and TRBJ2-5; 7 nucleotides align to TRBD2. The J segment lost 4 bases and the V segment lost 7 bases, leaving 1 base of the junction unmatched. There are 11 residues in the CDR3. From germline, CDR1 is SGHNT and CDR2 YYREEE (reference sequence).

This clone was seen a handful of times. This rearrangement joins TRBV5-1 to TRBJ2-5; TRBD1 agrees at 12 bases. V dropped 3 bases and J dropped 1; count of bases not matched to a gene: 4. The CDR3 is made up of 16 amino acids. The V gene's germline CDR1 is SGHRS and CDR2 YFSETQ. This CDR3 is CASSWGQGAVQETQYF. The CDR3 nucleotides are TGCGCCAGCAGCTGGGGACAGGGGGCGGTCCAAGAGACCCAGTACTTC.

The rearrangement joins TRBV10-2 to TRBJ2-7; D may be TRBD1 (5 bases). The CDR3 totals 15 residues. V gave up 1 base and J gave up 0 bases, with 10 bases separating them. Germline V gene lookup returns CDR1 WSHSY and CDR2 SAAADI. The DNA for the CDR3 is TGCGCCAGCAGTGAGTATGACAGAGACTCCTACGAGCAGTACTTC. Amino acids: CASSEYDRDSYEQYF.

CDR3 amino acids: CASMRTSNTGELFF. CDR3 DNA sequence: TGTGCCAGCATGCGGACTAGCAACACCGGGGAGCTGTTTTTT. The chain employs TRBV2 and TRBJ2-2; 8 bases align to TRBD2. After removal of 7 bases from V and 2 bases from J, the junction contained 3 bases not matched to a gene. The CDR3 has 14 amino acids. Germline V lookup: CDR1 SNHLY, CDR2 FYNNEI.

This clone has only one observation. The chain recombines TRBV14 with TRBJ2-3; a weak D match, TRBD2 (6 bases). This CDR3 is 14 amino acids long. Germline CDR1 and CDR2: SGHDN and FVKESK. V was clipped by 6 bases and J by 1 base, with 11 bases between them. CDR3 sequence reads: CASRYSGRTDTQYF. The CDR3 DNA sequence: TGTGCCAGCAGGTATAGCGGACGCACAGATACGCAGTATTTT. Variable domain in full (rest from reference TRBV14 and TRBJ2-3): EAGVTQFPSHSVIEKGQTVTLRCDPISGHDNLYWYRRVMGKEIKFLLHFVKESKQDESGMPNNRFLAERTGGTYSTLKVQPAELEDSGVYFCASRYSGRTDTQYFGPGTRLTVL.

The chain couples TRBV6-1 to TRBJ1-1, with 10 bases matching TRBD1. The CDR3 covers 14 residues. The ends lost 9 bases at V and 5 bases at J; junction bases unmatched: 9. CDR1 is MNHNS, CDR2 SASEGT, per germline. CDR3 DNA sequence: TGTGCCAGTGGAACCGGGACAGGGGAAACTGAAGCTTTCTTT. It encodes CASGTGTGETEAFF.

The chain couples TRBV7-2 to TRBJ2-2; D is perhaps TRBD1 (5 bases). The CDR3 is made up of 15 amino acids. Germline-derived CDR1 and CDR2 are SGHTA and FQGNSA. V was clipped by 4 bases and J by 0 bases, with 9 bases between them. CDR3 in DNA: TGTGCCAGCAGCTCGGACACCGCGAACACCGGGGAGCTGTTTTTT. This translates into CASSSDTANTGELFF.

CDR3 DNA: TGCGCCAGCAGCTTGTTAGGACAGGAGCAAGAGACCCAGTACTTC. Translating it yields CASSLLGQEQETQYF. The J gene is TRBJ2-5, the V gene TRBV5-1; 7 bases line up with TRBD1. The germline gives CDR1 SGHRS, CDR2 YFSETQ. This CDR3 contains 15 residues. The ends lost 1 base at V and 2 bases at J; junction bases unmatched: 5.

The chain joins TRBV30 to TRBJ1-2; tentatively, D is TRBD1 (5 bases). The CDR3 spans 16 residues. CDR1 and CDR2 (germline): GTSNPN, SVGIG (reference sequence). V was shortened by 4 bases and J by 4 bases, with 22 bases between the two germline ends. The CDR3 nucleotides are TGTGCCTGGACCGGGCGGGGCGACACCCCCCCCTATGGCTACACCTTC. Residues: CAWTGRGDTPPYGYTF.

This clone was recorded once. The chain recombines TRBV5-4 with TRBJ2-5, with D unresolved. The CDR3 is 14 amino acids. The V gene lost 2 bases and the J gene lost 5 bases, with 13 bases spanning the gap. Germline loops: CDR1 SGHNT, CDR2 YYREEE (reference sequence). For the CDR3, the DNA is TGTGCCAGCAGCTTCTCTCAGTTCGGGGAGACCCAGTACTTC. This encodes CASSFSQFGETQYF.

This clone was observed a few times. The J gene is TRBJ2-4, the V gene TRBV15; the match to TRBD2 covers 8 bases. V gave up 0 bases and J gave up 6 bases; unmatched junction bases: 10. CDR1 is LNHNV and CDR2 is YYDKDF in the germline V gene (reference sequence). The length of the CDR3 is 17 residues. The CDR3 spells CATSRDLGHRGGNIQYF. The CDR3 nucleotides read TGTGCCACCAGCAGAGATTTAGGTCACCGGGGGGGAAACATTCAGTACTTC.

This chain joins TRBV5-4 and TRBJ2-3; TRBD2 matches at 8 bases. Germline trimming cut 5 bases from V and 4 bases from J; bases unmatched to any gene: 9. The germline gives CDR1 SGHNT, CDR2 YYREEE (reference sequence). The CDR3 is 15 amino acids. CDR3 coding DNA: TGTGCCAGCAGGCGTGGACTAGCACGGTCAGATACGCAGTATTTT. Its translation: CASRRGLARSDTQYF.